Given below is one T cell receptor (beta chain) in context. Germline V gene sequence: CDR1 GTSNPN, CDR2 SVGIG (reference sequence). V was shortened by 5 bases and J by 1 base, with 11 bases between the two germline ends. This CDR3 comprises 13 residues. This record comes from a study of PD-1 and CTLA-4 blockade in melanoma. Method: immunoSEQ multiplex PCR; TCRdb's copy keeps in-frame clones and lacks some. The sample shows 30,000 to 35,000 clones, less than 95% of them seen only once. The TCR sequence derives from a human donor with melanoma. The chain couples TRBV30 to TRBJ1-1; D not certain. This material consisted of CD8+ T cells from peripheral blood, taken from a patient given anti-PD-1 treatment. CDR3 sequence reads: CAWCTASNTEAFF. For the CDR3, the DNA is TGTGCCTGGTGCACAGCCTCGAACACTGAAGCTTTCTTT.